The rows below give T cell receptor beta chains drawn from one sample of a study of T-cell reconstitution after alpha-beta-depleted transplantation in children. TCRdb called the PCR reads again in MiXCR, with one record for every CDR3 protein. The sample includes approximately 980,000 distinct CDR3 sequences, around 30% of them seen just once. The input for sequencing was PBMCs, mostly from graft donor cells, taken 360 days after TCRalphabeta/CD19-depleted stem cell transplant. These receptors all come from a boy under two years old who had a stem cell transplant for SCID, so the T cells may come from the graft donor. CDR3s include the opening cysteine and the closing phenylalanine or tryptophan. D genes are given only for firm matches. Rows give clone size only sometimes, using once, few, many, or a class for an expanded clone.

CDR3 protein: CASLREGSKAKNIQYF
CDR3 DNA: TGTGCCAGCCTCAGAGAGGGGTCCAAAGCCAAAAACATTCAGTACTTC
J gene: TRBJ2-4
CDR3 length: 16
clone size: few
V gene: TRBV2
D gene: -

CDR3 protein: CATGSRQGREQYF
CDR3 DNA: TGTGCCACCGGAAGCCGACAGGGACGGGAGCAGTACTTC
J gene: TRBJ2-7
CDR3 length: 13
clone size: -
V gene: TRBV15
D gene: TRBD1

CDR3 protein: CASRPLGDTGELFF
CDR3 DNA: TGCGCCAGCAGGCCCCTAGGAGACACCGGGGAGCTGTTTTTT
J gene: TRBJ2-2
CDR3 length: 14
clone size: many
V gene: TRBV5-1
D gene: -

CDR3 protein: CASSQDPQGSSYNEQFF
CDR3 DNA: TGCGCCAGCAGCCAAGACCCCCAGGGCTCATCCTACAATGAGCAGTTCTTC
J gene: TRBJ2-1
CDR3 length: 17
clone size: -
V gene: TRBV4-3
D gene: -

CDR3 protein: CSASWLQSSYNEQFF
CDR3 DNA: TGCAGTGCTAGCTGGCTCCAGAGCTCCTACAATGAGCAGTTCTTC
J gene: TRBJ2-1
CDR3 length: 15
clone size: few
V gene: TRBV20-1
D gene: -

CDR3 protein: CASSQEGPFGGGTGELFF
CDR3 DNA: TGTGCCAGCAGCCAAGAGGGCCCTTTCGGGGGGGGCACCGGGGAGCTGTTTTTT
J gene: TRBJ2-2
CDR3 length: 18
clone size: -
V gene: TRBV4-2
D gene: TRBD2

CDR3 protein: CASRGLGNTGELFF
CDR3 DNA: TGTGCCAGCAGGGGGCTTGGGAACACCGGGGAGCTGTTTTTT
J gene: TRBJ2-2
CDR3 length: 14
clone size: few
V gene: TRBV28
D gene: -

CDR3 protein: CATSRDRKGPGEQYF
CDR3 DNA: TGTGCCACCAGCAGAGATCGAAAGGGCCCGGGCGAGCAGTACTTC
J gene: TRBJ2-7
CDR3 length: 15
clone size: -
V gene: TRBV15
D gene: -

CDR3 protein: CATSDPTAGTYNEQFF
CDR3 DNA: TGTGCCACCAGTGACCCCACAGCGGGGACCTACAATGAGCAGTTCTTC
J gene: TRBJ2-1
CDR3 length: 16
clone size: -
V gene: TRBV24-1
D gene: TRBD2

CDR3 protein: CASSSEGINEQFF
CDR3 DNA: TGTGCCAGCTCATCGGAAGGAATTAATGAGCAGTTCTTC
J gene: TRBJ2-1
CDR3 length: 13
clone size: -
V gene: TRBV18
D gene: -

CDR3 protein: CASSTTGLSGPTDTQYF
CDR3 DNA: TGTGCCAGCAGCACGACCGGGCTTAGCGGCCCCACAGATACGCAGTATTTT
J gene: TRBJ2-3
CDR3 length: 17
clone size: -
V gene: TRBV7-2
D gene: -

CDR3 protein: CASRLGQGMPLSNQPQHF
CDR3 DNA: TGTGCCAGCAGACTAGGACAGGGTATGCCCCTGAGCAATCAGCCCCAGCATTTT
J gene: TRBJ1-5
CDR3 length: 18
clone size: few
V gene: TRBV12-3/TRBV12-4
D gene: TRBD1

CDR3 protein: CASSPPISRNTGELFF
CDR3 DNA: TGTGCCAGCAGTCCCCCCATTAGCCGGAACACCGGGGAGCTGTTTTTT
J gene: TRBJ2-2
CDR3 length: 16
clone size: -
V gene: TRBV28
D gene: -

CDR3 protein: CASSLSDSLYEQYF
CDR3 DNA: TGCGCCAGCAGCTTAAGCGACAGTCTCTACGAGCAGTACTTC
J gene: TRBJ2-7
CDR3 length: 14
clone size: few
V gene: TRBV5-1
D gene: -

CDR3 protein: CASSLGQGAQFGYTF
CDR3 DNA: TGCGCCAGCAGCTTGGGACAGGGGGCTCAATTTGGCTACACCTTC
J gene: TRBJ1-2
CDR3 length: 15
clone size: few
V gene: TRBV5-1
D gene: TRBD1

CDR3 protein: CASSSVGAAGELFF
CDR3 DNA: TGTGCCAGCAGCTCGGTAGGGGCTGCCGGGGAGCTGTTTTTT
J gene: TRBJ2-2
CDR3 length: 14
clone size: few
V gene: TRBV7-2
D gene: -

CDR3 protein: CASSRDRGSTGELFF
CDR3 DNA: TGTGCCAGCAGCCGTGACAGGGGATCCACCGGGGAGCTGTTTTTT
J gene: TRBJ2-2
CDR3 length: 15
clone size: few
V gene: TRBV5-6
D gene: TRBD1

CDR3 protein: CATSLSRDSDYNEQFF
CDR3 DNA: TGTGCCACCAGCCTAAGCCGGGACAGTGACTACAATGAGCAGTTCTTC
J gene: TRBJ2-1
CDR3 length: 16
clone size: few
V gene: TRBV24-1
D gene: TRBD1

CDR3 protein: CASSPQYDSGANVLTF
CDR3 DNA: TGTGCCAGCAGCCCCCAATACGACTCTGGGGCCAACGTCCTGACTTTC
J gene: TRBJ2-6
CDR3 length: 16
clone size: few
V gene: TRBV7-8
D gene: -

CDR3 protein: CASSWTVLAGFTDTQYF
CDR3 DNA: TGCGCCAGCAGCTGGACGGTTCTAGCGGGGTTCACAGATACGCAGTATTTT
J gene: TRBJ2-3
CDR3 length: 17
clone size: -
V gene: TRBV5-1
D gene: TRBD2

CDR3 protein: CASSIGGDTQYF
CDR3 DNA: TGTGCCAGCAGCATAGGTGGAGATACGCAGTATTTT
J gene: TRBJ2-3
CDR3 length: 12
clone size: -
V gene: TRBV2
D gene: -

CDR3 protein: CATSSKPGAPDTQYF
CDR3 DNA: TGTGCCACCAGCAGCAAGCCAGGGGCACCAGATACGCAGTATTTT
J gene: TRBJ2-3
CDR3 length: 15
clone size: -
V gene: TRBV15
D gene: -

CDR3 protein: CASTINIRQGANYGYTF
CDR3 DNA: TGTGCCAGCACCATCAACATAAGACAGGGAGCTAACTATGGCTACACCTTC
J gene: TRBJ1-2
CDR3 length: 17
clone size: few
V gene: TRBV6-5
D gene: TRBD1

CDR3 protein: CASSFLGGAVYNEQFF
CDR3 DNA: TGTGCCAGCAGTTTCTTAGGGGGCGCGGTATACAATGAGCAGTTCTTC
J gene: TRBJ2-1
CDR3 length: 16
clone size: few
V gene: TRBV28
D gene: TRBD1

CDR3 protein: CASSFGLRYNEQFF
CDR3 DNA: TGTGCCAGCAGTTTTGGGTTGCGCTACAATGAGCAGTTCTTC
J gene: TRBJ2-1
CDR3 length: 14
clone size: -
V gene: TRBV6-5
D gene: -

CDR3 protein: CASSLTTSGFNEQFF
CDR3 DNA: TGCGCCAGCAGCTTGACGACTAGCGGTTTCAATGAGCAGTTCTTC
J gene: TRBJ2-1
CDR3 length: 15
clone size: -
V gene: TRBV5-1
D gene: TRBD2

CDR3 protein: CATSDPKGAEQFF
CDR3 DNA: TGTGCCACCAGTGACCCGAAGGGGGCTGAGCAGTTCTTC
J gene: TRBJ2-1
CDR3 length: 13
clone size: -
V gene: TRBV24-1
D gene: TRBD1

CDR3 protein: CASSYPGQANYGYTF
CDR3 DNA: TGTGCCAGCAGTTACCCCGGACAGGCGAACTATGGCTACACCTTC
J gene: TRBJ1-2
CDR3 length: 15
clone size: -
V gene: TRBV12-3/TRBV12-4
D gene: TRBD1